The present T cell receptor beta chain was sequenced within a study of blood T cell repertoires in COVID-19. Looking at the study overall: Both acute and convalescent COVID-19 samples were obtained from the United States, Italy and Spain. From T cells, B-cell-depleted T cells, or PBMCs came the material, which was cDNA or gDNA.

Methods used by the authors: Reference gene primer amplification gave nucleated cell count estimates. The data were produced by immunoSEQ multiplex PCR, yet TCRdb's version contains in-frame clones alone and is incomplete. Clone size and the V and J calls come from that table; the DNA yielded D and trimming. The sample holds about 310,000 clones, about nine tenths seen once. The ends lost 6 bases at V and 0 bases at J; junction bases unmatched: 6. Germline V CDR1 and CDR2: SGHAT, FQNNGV. The CDR3 covers 15 residues. The receptor comes from a man in his late teens or twenties with active or convalescent COVID-19. Sequencing was carried out using peripheral blood. V usage is TRBV11-2 and J usage is TRBJ2-7, with TRBD2 matching 9 bases. CDR3 protein: CASSYYSGGSYEQYF. For the CDR3, the DNA is TGTGCCAGCAGTTATTATAGCGGGGGCTCCTACGAGCAGTACTTC. The variable domain in full, completed from reference TRBV11-2 and TRBJ2-7, reads EAGVAQSPRYKIIEKRQSVAFWCNPISGHATLYWYQQILGQGPKLLIQFQNNGVVDDSQLPKDRFSAERLKGVDSTLKIQPAKLEDSAVYLCASSYYSGGSYEQYFGPGTRLTVT.